The T cell receptor (beta chain) under discussion was sequenced for a study of glioma-infiltrating T cells after dendritic cell vaccination. At the level of the study: Three intradermal dendritic cell vaccine injections were given every two weeks.

Indicated time point: after dendritic cell vaccination, including at tumor progression/relapse. None of the glioblastoma patients had an isocitrate dehydrogenase mutation. PBMC were collected before vaccination, two weeks after the third vaccination, and at progression. Study-wide points: No direct clonality-survival link was found; a diverse polyclonal response may matter.

The germline CDR1 and CDR2 sequences are MDHEN and SYDVKM. V lost 4 bases and J 0 bases, leaving 9 bases between the germline ends. This CDR3 contains 14 residues. For this clone: Its antigen is unidentified.

Clones were sequenced by immunoSEQ multiplex PCR, and TCRdb holds only the in-frame ones, with some missing. Of some 46,000 clones in the sample, approximately 90% were seen once. The gene calls are TRBV28 and TRBJ1-1; D not certain. The sample was blood, taken after dendritic cell vaccination. This receptor was obtained from a human donor with glioblastoma. The CDR3 DNA follows: TGTGCCAGCAGTTCCCACAACATGAACACTGAAGCTTTCTTT. It translates to CASSSHNMNTEAFF.